This is a list of T cell receptor beta chains from one sample in a study of T cells in Graves' hyperthyroidism and ophthalmopathy. TCRdb re-analysed the multiplex PCR reads in MiXCR, keeping a single row per CDR3 protein. This sample has around 300,000 distinct CDR3 sequences, with roughly 15% found just once. Sequencing was done on a sample of blood. Source of these receptors: a woman aged 40 to 50 with Graves' hyperthyroidism. CDR3s include the opening cysteine and the closing phenylalanine or tryptophan. Each record gives: J gene, D gene, V gene, CDR3 protein. A D gene is named only where the DNA matches it firmly.

J: TRBJ2-1; D: .; V: TRBV13; CDR3: CASSNYARDSEQFF
J: TRBJ2-3; D: .; V: TRBV7-7; CDR3: CASSTGPADTQYF
J: TRBJ1-1; D: .; V: TRBV24-1; CDR3: CATSDVTGTEAFF
J: TRBJ1-1; D: TRBD1; V: TRBV10-3; CDR3: CAISERDSPIGEAFF
J: TRBJ2-5; D: TRBD1; V: TRBV29-1; CDR3: CSAATGGRETQYF
J: TRBJ1-4; D: .; V: TRBV30; CDR3: CAWRRAGANEKLFF
J: TRBJ2-1; D: TRBD2; V: TRBV7-6; CDR3: CASSPPSGRALGEQFF
J: TRBJ2-1; D: TRBD2; V: TRBV7-3; CDR3: CASSLTGGSGYNEQFF
J: TRBJ2-7; D: .; V: TRBV11-3; CDR3: CASSPGWTAPPDPEQYF
J: TRBJ1-1; D: .; V: TRBV12-3/TRBV12-4; CDR3: CASTPNPNTEAFF
J: TRBJ2-2; D: .; V: TRBV3-1; CDR3: CASSRSESHTGELFF
J: TRBJ1-1; D: .; V: TRBV5-1; CDR3: CASTIGQPMNTEAFF
J: TRBJ2-1; D: TRBD2; V: TRBV2; CDR3: CASRQGTSGQSSYNEQFF
J: TRBJ2-1; D: TRBD2; V: TRBV19; CDR3: CASSKGLAGDNEQFF
J: TRBJ1-4; D: .; V: TRBV30; CDR3: CAWSPRRGDGGKLFF
J: TRBJ1-2; D: TRBD1; V: TRBV12-3/TRBV12-4; CDR3: CASRRAGGGNGYTF
J: TRBJ1-4; D: .; V: TRBV7-9; CDR3: CASSRGTIEKLFF
J: TRBJ2-1; D: .; V: TRBV6-6; CDR3: CASSYDSEAGLNEQFF
J: TRBJ2-1; D: .; V: TRBV13; CDR3: CASSLKDDEQFF
J: TRBJ1-2; D: .; V: TRBV5-1; CDR3: CASSPDGGDGYTF
J: TRBJ2-5; D: TRBD1; V: TRBV7-9; CDR3: CASSNRQGGGETQYF
J: TRBJ2-7; D: TRBD2; V: TRBV3-1; CDR3: CASSQDTSGRLREQYF
J: TRBJ1-2; D: .; V: TRBV5-5; CDR3: CASSLSEYGRAYGYTF
J: TRBJ1-6; D: .; V: TRBV6-1; CDR3: CASSGTANSPLHF
J: TRBJ1-2; D: .; V: TRBV27; CDR3: CASSPGRANYGYTF
J: TRBJ1-5; D: .; V: TRBV28; CDR3: CASLGGLAQPQHF
J: TRBJ2-3; D: .; V: TRBV30; CDR3: CAREGRSTDTQYF
J: TRBJ2-2; D: TRBD2; V: TRBV7-3; CDR3: CASSSLAGVATGELFF
J: TRBJ2-7; D: TRBD1; V: TRBV15; CDR3: CATSRAGTENFYEQYF
J: TRBJ1-2; D: .; V: TRBV25-1; CDR3: CASRAPGAGNRYTF
J: TRBJ1-1; D: .; V: TRBV2; CDR3: CASNLDGNTEAFF
J: TRBJ1-1; D: .; V: TRBV18; CDR3: CASSPTRELNTEAFF
J: TRBJ2-1; D: .; V: TRBV9; CDR3: CASSVVGPTTNGEQFF
J: TRBJ2-1; D: TRBD2; V: TRBV20-1; CDR3: CSARDRRAGGNNEQFF
J: TRBJ2-1; D: .; V: TRBV7-9; CDR3: CASSPGRQVSHEQFF
J: TRBJ1-1; D: .; V: TRBV7-9; CDR3: CASRGGWTDLNTEAFF
J: TRBJ1-5; D: .; V: TRBV24-1; CDR3: CATSDFGNNQPQHF
J: TRBJ1-5; D: .; V: TRBV4-2; CDR3: CASSQEQAANGNQPQHF
J: TRBJ2-1; D: .; V: TRBV3-1; CDR3: CASSQMEGVEQFF
J: TRBJ2-3; D: .; V: TRBV20-1; CDR3: CSASSAVTDTQYF
J: TRBJ2-7; D: .; V: TRBV13; CDR3: CATSTQTGGHEQYF
J: TRBJ1-3; D: .; V: TRBV5-1; CDR3: CASTPGEISGNTIYF
J: TRBJ2-1; D: TRBD1; V: TRBV6-6; CDR3: CASSYPGQNNEQFF
J: TRBJ1-6; D: TRBD1; V: TRBV28; CDR3: CASSPTTGGAGSPLHF
J: TRBJ2-2; D: .; V: TRBV3-1; CDR3: CASSPRESPTGELFF
J: TRBJ2-5; D: TRBD2; V: TRBV5-1; CDR3: CASSWNSGSGRETQYF
J: TRBJ2-5; D: .; V: TRBV27; CDR3: CASSLLAQQETQYF
J: TRBJ2-7; D: TRBD1; V: TRBV6-1; CDR3: CASSGDRGRESSYEQYF
J: TRBJ1-2; D: .; V: TRBV6-1; CDR3: CASRAGLLYGYTF